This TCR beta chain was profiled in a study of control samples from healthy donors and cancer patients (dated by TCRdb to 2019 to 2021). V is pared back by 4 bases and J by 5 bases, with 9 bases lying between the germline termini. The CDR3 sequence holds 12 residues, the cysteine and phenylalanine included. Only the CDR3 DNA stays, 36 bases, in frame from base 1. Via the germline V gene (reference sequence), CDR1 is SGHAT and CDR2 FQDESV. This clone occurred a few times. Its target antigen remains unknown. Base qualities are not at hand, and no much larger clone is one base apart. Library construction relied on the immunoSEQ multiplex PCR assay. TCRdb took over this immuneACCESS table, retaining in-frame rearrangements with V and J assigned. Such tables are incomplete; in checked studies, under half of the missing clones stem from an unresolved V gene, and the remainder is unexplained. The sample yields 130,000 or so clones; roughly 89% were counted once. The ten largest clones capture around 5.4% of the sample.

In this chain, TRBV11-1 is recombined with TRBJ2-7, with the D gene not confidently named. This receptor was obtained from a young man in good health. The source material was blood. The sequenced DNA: TGTGCCAGCAGCTACGGACGGGACGAGCAGTACTTC. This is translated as CASSYGRDEQYF.